The 23 T cell receptor beta chains listed next were all sequenced from one sample in a study of blood T cell repertoires in COVID-19. Clones were sequenced by immunoSEQ multiplex PCR, and TCRdb holds only the in-frame ones, with some missing. The sample contains about 180,000 clones, less than 85% of which appear only once. Sequenced input: peripheral blood. The receptors come from a human donor in a cohort sampled during active COVID-19.

Only one count was recorded for this clone. The chain employs TRBV10-3 and TRBJ2-2; weak D call: TRBD2 (5 bases). The CDR3 loop spans 15 amino acids. CDR1 and CDR2 from the germline V gene are ENHRY and SYGVKD. The V and J ends lost 4 bases and 1 base respectively, with 10 bases between them. CDR3 protein: CAISARAENTGELFF. CDR3 sequence (DNA): TGTGCCATCAGTGCCCGAGCGGAGAACACCGGGGAGCTGTTTTTT.

The rearrangement uses TRBV7-6 and TRBJ2-3, with a possible D match to TRBD2 (7 bases). V was trimmed by 0 bases and J by 6 bases, leaving 13 bases between them. CDR1 is SGHVS and CDR2 is FNYEAQ in the germline V gene. The CDR3 has 15 residues. CDR3 nucleotides: TGTGCCAGCAGCTTAGCGGGGGGGCCGTGGGATACGCAGTATTTT. Its protein is CASSLAGGPWDTQYF.

The chain couples TRBV19 to TRBJ2-1; TRBD1 agrees at 8 bases. Trimming removed 7 bases from V and 0 bases from J; junction bases left unmatched: 5. Germline loops: CDR1 LNHDA, CDR2 SQIVND (reference sequence). The CDR3 length is 15 residues. The CDR3 region has the DNA TGTGCCAGTAAGGCTACAGGGGGCTCCTACAATGAGCAGTTCTTC. Its translation: CASKATGGSYNEQFF.

The chain links TRBV11-1 to TRBJ2-1; tentatively, D is TRBD1 (5 bases). The V end lost 1 base, the J end lost 8 bases, and 9 bases lay between the germline ends. The CDR3 is 13 amino acids. The V gene's germline CDR1 is SGHAT and CDR2 FQDESV (reference sequence). The CDR3 nucleotides read TGTGCCAGCAGCTTAGTAAGGGGTCATGAGCAGTTCTTC. Protein product: CASSLVRGHEQFF. Full variable domain (outside the CDR3, taken from reference TRBV11-1 and TRBJ2-1): EAEVAQSPRYKITEKSQAVAFWCDPISGHATLYWYRQILGQGPELLVQFQDESVVDDSQLPKDRFSAERLKGVDSTLKIQPAELGDSAMYLCASSLVRGHEQFFGPGTRLTVL.

The chain is built from TRBV11-2 and TRBJ1-1; perhaps TRBD1 as D (5 bases). The CDR3 has 14 residues. The germline gives CDR1 SGHAT, CDR2 FQNNGV. V lost 4 bases and J lost 5, with 14 bases in between. For the CDR3, the DNA is TGTGCCAGCAGCTCTGTTAGGGGTAGGACTGAAGCTTTCTTT. This sequence encodes CASSSVRGRTEAFF.

The rearrangement links TRBV11-2 to TRBJ1-2; a possible D gene is TRBD1 (6 bases). V was pared by 7 bases and J by 7 bases, with 10 bases between. The CDR3 covers 11 residues. CDR1 SGHAT and CDR2 FQNNGV come from the germline V gene. The CDR3 region has the DNA TGTGCCAGCACAGAGGGGGTTGGCTACACCTTC. This sequence encodes CASTEGVGYTF.

The V and J genes are TRBV3-1 (or the pseudogene TRBV3-2) and TRBJ1-5, with 7 bases matching TRBD1. Germline trimming cut 0 bases from V and 6 bases from J; bases unmatched to any gene: 2. The CDR3 length is 14 residues. Germline V gives CDR1 LGHDT, CDR2 YNNKEL (reference sequence). CDR3 loop: CASSQDNRGQPQHF. The CDR3 coding sequence is TGTGCCAGCAGCCAAGATAACAGGGGTCAGCCCCAGCATTTT.

The CDR3: CASSLGTGGYYGYTF. The CDR3 DNA reads TGCGCCAGCAGCTTGGGGACAGGGGGCTACTATGGCTACACCTTC. The rearrangement joins TRBV5-1 to TRBJ1-2; 11 bases are shared with TRBD1. Germline loops: CDR1 SGHRS, CDR2 YFSETQ. The CDR3 sequence is 15 residues long. V lost 0 bases and J lost 3; bases outside the gene matches: 1.

The J gene is TRBJ1-2, the V gene TRBV6-2 or TRBV6-3; no definite D call. Trimming left V 3 bases short and J 4 bases short, with 6 bases between. In germline, CDR1 is MNHEY, CDR2 SVGEGT. CDR3 size: 12 residues. The CDR3 reads CASSYVSYGYTF. In DNA form, the CDR3 reads TGTGCCAGCAGTTATGTGAGCTATGGCTACACCTTC.

The V gene is TRBV5-4, the J gene TRBJ2-2; TRBD2 aligns across 8 bases. Germline CDR1 and CDR2: SGHNT and YYREEE (reference sequence). With 4 bases clipped from V and 0 bases from J, the junction kept 2 bases outside the gene matches. The CDR3 runs 15 residues. The CDR3 bases are TGTGCCAGCAGCAAGGGACTAGCGAACACCGGGGAGCTGTTTTTT. This encodes CASSKGLANTGELFF. The full variable domain, rest sourced from reference TRBV5-4 and TRBJ2-2, is ETGVTQSPTHLIKTRGQQVTLRCSSQSGHNTVSWYQQALGQGPQFIFQYYREEENGRGNFPPRFSGLQFPNYSSELNVNALELDDSALYLCASSKGLANTGELFFGEGSRLTVL.

This clone came up a few times. The rearrangement links TRBV7-6 to TRBJ2-7, with TRBD2 matching over 7 bases. The CDR3 covers 14 residues. Germline CDR1 is SGHVS and CDR2 is FNYEAQ. V was clipped by 1 base and J by 4 bases; unmatched bases: 4. Written as DNA, the CDR3 is TGTGCCAGCAGCTTAGGGGGTAGCGGGTACGAGCAGTACTTC. Encoded protein: CASSLGGSGYEQYF.

This chain links TRBV3-1 (or the pseudogene TRBV3-2) with TRBJ1-1, with a weak D call TRBD1 (5 bases). Trimming left V 0 bases short and J 3 bases short, with 11 bases between. There are 15 residues in the CDR3. The germline V gene encodes CDR1 LGHDT and CDR2 YNNKEL (reference sequence). The CDR3 protein is CASSQEGQEHTEAFF. The DNA of the CDR3 is TGTGCCAGCAGCCAAGAGGGGCAGGAGCACACTGAAGCTTTCTTT.

The chain couples TRBV20-1 to TRBJ1-1; D is unresolved. V lost 6 bases and J 4 bases, leaving 6 bases between the germline ends. The germline V gene encodes CDR1 DFQATT and CDR2 SNEGSKA (reference sequence). This CDR3 region has 10 residues. The CDR3 reads CSARGTEAFF. In DNA, the CDR3 is TGCAGTGCCCGAGGCACTGAAGCTTTCTTT.

The chain links TRBV20-1 to TRBJ1-1; 7 nucleotides align to TRBD1. CDR3 length: 8 residues. The germline V gene encodes CDR1 DFQATT and CDR2 SNEGSKA (reference sequence). The CDR3, as DNA: TGCCGACAGGGTGAAGCTTTCTTT. Translated, it gives CRQGEAFF.

V is TRBV15 and J is TRBJ2-7; D unresolved. CDR1 is LNHNV, CDR2 YYDKDF, per germline (reference sequence). Trimming took 0 bases from V and 7 from J, leaving 13 bases between them. The CDR3 consists of 14 residues. For the CDR3, the DNA is TGTGCCACCAGCAGAGATCCGGGTTCGGAAGAGCAGTACTTC. Protein sequence: CATSRDPGSEEQYF.

The chain uses TRBV5-1 and TRBJ2-1; 8 nucleotides align to TRBD2. Germline CDR1 SGHRS, CDR2 YFSETQ. V gave up 6 bases and J gave up 6 bases; unmatched junction bases: 8. This CDR3 spans 14 amino acids. CDR3 DNA sequence: TGCGCCAGCACCCCGGGGGGGGGCGGCAATGAGCAGTTCTTC. Residues: CASTPGGGGNEQFF.

The chain recombines TRBV4-2 with TRBJ1-1; D may be TRBD1 (5 bases). Germline V gives CDR1 LGHNA, CDR2 YNFKEQ. This CDR3 has 16 residues. The germline V and J ends were trimmed by 2 bases and 1 base, with 14 bases remaining between them. CDR3 DNA: TGTGCCAGCAGCCAACCTAGGGGAGGTAGGAACACTGAAGCTTTCTTT. Translation: CASSQPRGGRNTEAFF.

The rearrangement uses TRBV19 and TRBJ1-5; TRBD1 is a possible D gene (6 bases). The CDR3 is 12 amino acids. Trimming removed 4 bases from V and 8 bases from J, with 9 bases in between. Germline lookup yields CDR1 LNHDA and CDR2 SQIVND (reference sequence). The CDR3 here is CASSTPGEPQHF. The CDR3 DNA reads TGTGCCAGTAGTACACCAGGGGAGCCCCAGCATTTT. Combining the CDR3 with reference TRBV19 and TRBJ1-5 gives the whole variable domain DGGITQSPKYLFRKEGQNVTLSCEQNLNHDAMYWYRQDPGQGLRLIYYSQIVNDFQKGDIAEGYSVSREKKESFPLTVTSAQKNPTAFYLCASSTPGEPQHFGDGTRLSIL.

This chain connects TRBV5-1 to TRBJ2-3, with D possibly matching TRBD2 (5 bases). The CDR3 is made up of 16 amino acids. CDR1 is SGHRS, CDR2 YFSETQ, per germline. V lost 0 bases and J 0 bases, leaving 11 bases between the germline ends. The CDR3 DNA reads as TGCGCCAGCAGCTTGGCCGGGGTATACAGCACAGATACGCAGTATTTT. It codes for CASSLAGVYSTDTQYF.

The genes are TRBV15 and TRBJ2-7; 7 bases fit TRBD2. Germline assignment: CDR1 LNHNV and CDR2 YYDKDF (reference sequence). The CDR3 length is 16 residues. V shed 0 bases and J 4 bases; nucleotides not matched to a gene: 9. CDR3 coding DNA: TGTGCCACCAGCAGAGATCTGGGGGGGTCTTTTTACGAGCAGTACTTC. This codes for CATSRDLGGSFYEQYF.

This clone was detected once. The rearrangement links TRBV7-6 to TRBJ1-6, with unresolved D. Germline CDR1 and CDR2: SGHVS and FNYEAQ. V was shortened by 4 bases and J by 0 bases, with 13 bases between the two germline ends. The CDR3 sequence is 17 residues long. Here the CDR3 DNA reads TGTGCCAGCAGCTCCAACCGGGAGAGCTCCTATAATTCACCCCTCCACTTT. This translates into CASSSNRESSYNSPLHF.

This chain uses TRBV3-1 (or the pseudogene TRBV3-2) with TRBJ2-7; 7 nucleotides align to TRBD2. CDR3 length: 15 residues. Trimming at V came to 5 bases and at J to 6 bases, leaving 13 bases not matched to a gene. Germline CDR1 reads LGHDT; CDR2 reads YNNKEL (reference sequence). In DNA, the CDR3 is TGTGCCAGCAGCGCCGGATCAAGACTAGCAGGCGAGCAGTACTTC. Translated: CASSAGSRLAGEQYF.

V and J are TRBV5-1 and TRBJ2-5; 10 bases are a match to TRBD1. The CDR3 consists of 16 residues. Germline values: CDR1 SGHRS, CDR2 YFSETQ. V shed 5 bases, J shed 4 bases, and the junction held 11 bases outside the gene matches. The CDR3 reads CASSLTGGQGRETQYF. CDR3 bases: TGCGCCAGCAGTCTGACCGGGGGACAGGGGAGAGAGACCCAGTACTTC.